This record looks at one TCR beta chain sequence and its context. The antigen remains unidentified. The data stem from a study of human versus mouse CDR3 diversity and MHC coevolution. For the study at large: Between roughly 5.5 x 10^6 and 1.6 x 10^7 valid reads came from each sample. Study conclusions and caveats: Human CDR3s averaged more deletions and insertions than mouse CDR3s. Two of the three human donors had the lowest clonal inequality.

The method was immunoSEQ multiplex PCR; TCRdb's version includes in-frame clones alone and lacks a portion of them. This table has fewer than 80,000 clones, 85% to 95% appearing once. The CDR3 is 17 residues long. The germline CDR1 and CDR2 sequences are KGHSH and LQKENI. Sorting isolated naive CD4 T cells lacking CD45RO and expressing CD62L. The sequence came from a person aged 30-70 years in good health. The chain links TRBV18 to TRBJ2-5, with TRBD2 matching 9 bases. The closer fit of TRBJ2-7 to the DNA end suggests the J call may be wrong. Sequencing was performed on naive CD4+ T cells from blood. The subset denotes: CD45RO-negative CD62L-positive naive CD4 T cells. Here the CDR3 DNA reads TGTGCCAGCTCCCCCATTAGCGGGAGTTTTGGCTCCTACGAGCAGTACTTC. Its translation is CASSPISGSFGSYEQYF.